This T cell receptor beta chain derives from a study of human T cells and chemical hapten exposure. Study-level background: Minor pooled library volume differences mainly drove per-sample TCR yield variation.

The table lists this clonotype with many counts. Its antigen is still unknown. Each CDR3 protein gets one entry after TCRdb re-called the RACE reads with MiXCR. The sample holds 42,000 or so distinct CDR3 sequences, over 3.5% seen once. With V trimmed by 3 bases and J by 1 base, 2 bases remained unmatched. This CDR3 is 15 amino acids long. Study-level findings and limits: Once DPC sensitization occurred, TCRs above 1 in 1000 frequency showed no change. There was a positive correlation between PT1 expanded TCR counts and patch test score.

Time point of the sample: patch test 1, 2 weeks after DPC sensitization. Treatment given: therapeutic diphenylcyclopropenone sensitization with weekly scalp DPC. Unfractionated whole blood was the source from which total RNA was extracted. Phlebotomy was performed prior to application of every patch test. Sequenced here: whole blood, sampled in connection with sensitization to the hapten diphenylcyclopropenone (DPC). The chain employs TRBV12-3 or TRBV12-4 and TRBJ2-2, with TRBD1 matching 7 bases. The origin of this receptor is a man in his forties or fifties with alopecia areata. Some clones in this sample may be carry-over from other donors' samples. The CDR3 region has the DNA TGTGCCAGCAGTTTTAGGGGGCTGAACACCGGGGAGCTGTTTTTT. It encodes CASSFRGLNTGELFF.